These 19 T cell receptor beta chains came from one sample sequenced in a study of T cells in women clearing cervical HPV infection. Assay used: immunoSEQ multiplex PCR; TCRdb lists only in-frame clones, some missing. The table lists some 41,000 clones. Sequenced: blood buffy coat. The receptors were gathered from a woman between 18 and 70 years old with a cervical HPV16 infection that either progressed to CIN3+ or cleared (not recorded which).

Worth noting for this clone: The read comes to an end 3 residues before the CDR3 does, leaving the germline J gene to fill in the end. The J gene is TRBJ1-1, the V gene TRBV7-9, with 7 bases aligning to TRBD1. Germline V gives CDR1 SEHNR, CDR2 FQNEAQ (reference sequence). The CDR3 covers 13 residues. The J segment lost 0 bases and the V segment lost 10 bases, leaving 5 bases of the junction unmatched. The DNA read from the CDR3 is TGTGCCATCACAGGGGATCTGAACACTGAA. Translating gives CAITGDLNTE. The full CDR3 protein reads CAITGDLNTEAFF.

CDR3 DNA, as far as it was read: TGCGCCAGCAGCCAAGACGGGTCTAGCGGGGGCTCCTACGAG. Protein sequence: CASSQDGSSGGSYE. In full, the CDR3 is CASSQDGSSGGSYEQYF. The chain carries TRBV4-1 and TRBJ2-7; 10 bases fit TRBD2. The read is 3 residues too short to cover the CDR3 end, so that end is filled in from the germline J gene. Germline CDR1 and CDR2: MGHRA and YSYEKL. V shed 0 bases and J 0 bases; nucleotides not matched to a gene: 5. This CDR3 has 17 amino acids.

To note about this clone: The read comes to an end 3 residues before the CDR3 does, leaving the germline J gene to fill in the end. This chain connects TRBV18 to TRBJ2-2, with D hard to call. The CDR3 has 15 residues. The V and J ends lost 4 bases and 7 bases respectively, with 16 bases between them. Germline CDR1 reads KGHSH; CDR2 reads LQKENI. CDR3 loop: CASSRPHTPIGELFF. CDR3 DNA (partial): TGTGCCAGCTCACGACCTCATACGCCTATCGGGGAG.

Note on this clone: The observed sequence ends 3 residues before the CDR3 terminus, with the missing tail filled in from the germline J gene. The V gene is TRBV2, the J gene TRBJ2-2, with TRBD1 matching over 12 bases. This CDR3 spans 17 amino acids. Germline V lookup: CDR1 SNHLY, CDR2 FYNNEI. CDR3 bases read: TGTGCCAGCAGATCCGGGACAGGGGGCTCTGGGGCCAACGTG. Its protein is CASRSGTGGSGANV. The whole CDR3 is CASRSGTGGSGANVLFF.

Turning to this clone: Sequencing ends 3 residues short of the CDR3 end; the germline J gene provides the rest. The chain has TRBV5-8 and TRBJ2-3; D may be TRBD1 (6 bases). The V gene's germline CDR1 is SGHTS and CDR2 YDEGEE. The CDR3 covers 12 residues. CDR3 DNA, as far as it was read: TGTGCCAGCAGCTTGGACAGGGAGACG. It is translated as CASSLDRET. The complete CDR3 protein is CASSLDRETQYF.

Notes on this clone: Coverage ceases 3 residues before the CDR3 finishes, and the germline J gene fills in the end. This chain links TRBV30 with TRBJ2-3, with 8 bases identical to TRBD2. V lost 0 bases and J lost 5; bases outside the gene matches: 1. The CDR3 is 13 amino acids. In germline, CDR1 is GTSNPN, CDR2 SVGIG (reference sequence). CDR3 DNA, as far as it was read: TGTGCCTGGAGTGTACGGGGGGGAGATACG. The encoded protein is CAWSVRGGDT. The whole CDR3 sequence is CAWSVRGGDTQYF.

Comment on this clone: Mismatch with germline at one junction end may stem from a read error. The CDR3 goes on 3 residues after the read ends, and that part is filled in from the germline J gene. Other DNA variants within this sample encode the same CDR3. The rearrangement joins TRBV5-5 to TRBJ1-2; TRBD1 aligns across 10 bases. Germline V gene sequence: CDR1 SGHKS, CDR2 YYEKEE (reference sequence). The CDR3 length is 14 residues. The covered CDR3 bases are TGTGCCAGCAGACCGACAGGGGGCTCCTATGGA. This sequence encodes CASRPTGGSYG. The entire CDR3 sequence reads CASRPTGGSYGYTF.

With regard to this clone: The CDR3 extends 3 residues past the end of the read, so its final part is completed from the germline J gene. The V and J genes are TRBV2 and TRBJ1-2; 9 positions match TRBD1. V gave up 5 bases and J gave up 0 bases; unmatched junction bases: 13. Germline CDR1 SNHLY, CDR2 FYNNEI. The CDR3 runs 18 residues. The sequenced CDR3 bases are TGTGCCAGCAGTCCAAGGACAGGGGTCGACAAACCTAACTATGGC. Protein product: CASSPRTGVDKPNYG. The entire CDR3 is CASSPRTGVDKPNYGYTF.

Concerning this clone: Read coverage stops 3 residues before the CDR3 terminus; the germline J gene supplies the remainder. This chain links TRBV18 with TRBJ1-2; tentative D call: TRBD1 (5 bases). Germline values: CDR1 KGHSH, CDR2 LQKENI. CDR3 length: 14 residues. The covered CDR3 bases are TGTGCCAGCTCACCCCGGCAGGGCGCCTACGAC. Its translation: CASSPRQGAYD. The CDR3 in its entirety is CASSPRQGAYDYTF.

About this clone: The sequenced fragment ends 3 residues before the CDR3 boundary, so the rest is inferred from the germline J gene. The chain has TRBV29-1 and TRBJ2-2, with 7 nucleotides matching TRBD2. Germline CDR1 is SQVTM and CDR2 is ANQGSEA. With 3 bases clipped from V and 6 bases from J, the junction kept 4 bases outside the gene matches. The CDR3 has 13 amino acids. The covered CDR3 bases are TGCAGCGTTGAGGGACTATGGGCCGGGGAG. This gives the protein CSVEGLWAGE. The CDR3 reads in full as CSVEGLWAGELFF.

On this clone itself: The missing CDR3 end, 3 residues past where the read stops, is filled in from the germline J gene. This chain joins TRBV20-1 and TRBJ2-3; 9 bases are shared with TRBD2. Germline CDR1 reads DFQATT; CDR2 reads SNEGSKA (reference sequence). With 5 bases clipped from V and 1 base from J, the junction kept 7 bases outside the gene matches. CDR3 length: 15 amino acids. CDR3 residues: CSAPERTSGTDTQYF. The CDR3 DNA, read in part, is TGCAGTGCTCCAGAGAGGACTAGCGGCACAGATACG.

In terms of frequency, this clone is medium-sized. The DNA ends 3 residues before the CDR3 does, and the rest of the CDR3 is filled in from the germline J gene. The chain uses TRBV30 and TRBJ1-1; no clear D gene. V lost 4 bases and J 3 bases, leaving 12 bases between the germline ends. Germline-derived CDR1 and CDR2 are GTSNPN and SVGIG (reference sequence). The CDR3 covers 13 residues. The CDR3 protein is CAWNGDGDTEAFF. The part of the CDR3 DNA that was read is TGTGCCTGGAACGGGGATGGGGACACTGAA.

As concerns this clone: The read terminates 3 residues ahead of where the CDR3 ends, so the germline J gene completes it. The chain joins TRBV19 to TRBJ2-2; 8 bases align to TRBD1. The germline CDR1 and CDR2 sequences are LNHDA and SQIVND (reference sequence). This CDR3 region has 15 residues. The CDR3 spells CASSIGTGMQEKLFF. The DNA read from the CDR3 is TGTGCCAGTAGTATAGGGACAGGGATGCAAGAAAAG.

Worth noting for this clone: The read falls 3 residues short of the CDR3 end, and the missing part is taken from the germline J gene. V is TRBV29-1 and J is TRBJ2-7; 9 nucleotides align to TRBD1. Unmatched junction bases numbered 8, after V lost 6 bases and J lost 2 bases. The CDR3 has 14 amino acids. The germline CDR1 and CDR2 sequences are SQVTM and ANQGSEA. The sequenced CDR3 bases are TGCAGCGTAGAGGGACAGGGTAATGCCTACGAG. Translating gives CSVEGQGNAYE. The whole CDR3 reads CSVEGQGNAYEQYF.

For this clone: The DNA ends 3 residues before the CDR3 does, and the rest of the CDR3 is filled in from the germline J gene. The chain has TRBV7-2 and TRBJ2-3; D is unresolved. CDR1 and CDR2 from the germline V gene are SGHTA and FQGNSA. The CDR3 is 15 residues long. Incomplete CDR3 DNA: TGTGCCAGCAGCTTATTCCGAGGCAGGAAAGAGACG. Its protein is CASSLFRGRKET. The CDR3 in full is CASSLFRGRKETQYF. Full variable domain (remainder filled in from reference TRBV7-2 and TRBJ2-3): GAGVSQSPSNKVTEKGKDVELRCDPISGHTALYWYRQSLGQGLEFLIYFQGNSAPDKSGLPSDRFSAERTGGSVSTLTIQRTQQEDSAVYLCASSLFRGRKETQYFGPGTRLTVL.

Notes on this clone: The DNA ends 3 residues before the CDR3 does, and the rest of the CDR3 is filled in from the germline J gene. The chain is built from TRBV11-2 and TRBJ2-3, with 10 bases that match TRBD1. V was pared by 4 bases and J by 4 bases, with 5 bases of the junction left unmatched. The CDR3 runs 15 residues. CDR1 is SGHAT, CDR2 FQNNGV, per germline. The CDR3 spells CASSSGQGGPDTQYF. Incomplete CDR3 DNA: TGTGCCAGCAGCTCCGGACAGGGGGGGCCAGATACG.

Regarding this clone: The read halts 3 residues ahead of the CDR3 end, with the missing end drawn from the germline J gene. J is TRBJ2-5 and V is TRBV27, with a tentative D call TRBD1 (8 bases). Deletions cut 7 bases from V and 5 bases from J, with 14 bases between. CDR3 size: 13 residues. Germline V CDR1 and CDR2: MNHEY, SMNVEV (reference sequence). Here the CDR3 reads CASNDRGGETQYF. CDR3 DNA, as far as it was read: TGTGCCAGCAACGACAGGGGAGGGGAGACC.

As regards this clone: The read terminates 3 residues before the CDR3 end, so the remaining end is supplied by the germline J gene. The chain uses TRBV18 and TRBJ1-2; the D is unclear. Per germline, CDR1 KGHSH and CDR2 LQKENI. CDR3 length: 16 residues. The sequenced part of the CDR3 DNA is TGTGCCAGCTCACCCCGGGGAGCCCAAGGCACAGATACC. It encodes CASSPRGAQGTDT. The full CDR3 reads CASSPRGAQGTDTYTF.

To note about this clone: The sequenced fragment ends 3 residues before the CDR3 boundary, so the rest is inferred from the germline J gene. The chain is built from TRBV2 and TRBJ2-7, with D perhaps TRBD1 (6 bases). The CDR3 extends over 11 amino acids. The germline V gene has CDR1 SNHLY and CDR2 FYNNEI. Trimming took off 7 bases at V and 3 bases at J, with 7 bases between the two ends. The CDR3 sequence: CASKQGYEQYF. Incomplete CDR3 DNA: TGTGCCAGCAAACAGGGCTACGAG.